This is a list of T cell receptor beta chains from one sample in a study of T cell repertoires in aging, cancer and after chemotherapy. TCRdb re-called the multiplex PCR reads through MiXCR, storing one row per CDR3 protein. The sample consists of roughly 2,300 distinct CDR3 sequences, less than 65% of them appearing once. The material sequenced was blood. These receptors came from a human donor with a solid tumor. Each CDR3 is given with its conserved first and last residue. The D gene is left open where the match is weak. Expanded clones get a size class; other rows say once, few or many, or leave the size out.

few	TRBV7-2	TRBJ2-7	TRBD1	TGTGCCAGCAGCTTAGCACAGGGGGCACCCTACGAGCAGTACTTC	CASSLAQGAPYEQYF
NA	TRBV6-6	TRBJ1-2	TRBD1	TGTGCCATCAGTGACACCGGGACAGGGAACTATGGCTACACCTTC	CAISDTGTGNYGYTF
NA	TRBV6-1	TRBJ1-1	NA	TGTGCCAGCACTTTCGTAGGGTCGAACACTGAAGCTTTCTTT	CASTFVGSNTEAFF
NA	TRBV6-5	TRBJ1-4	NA	TGTGCCAGCAGTTACAACGGACGAGCAATTAATGAAAAACTGTTTTTT	CASSYNGRAINEKLFF
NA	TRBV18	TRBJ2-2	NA	TGTGCCAGCTCACCAGACAGAGCCGCGAACACCGGGGAGCTGTTTTTT	CASSPDRAANTGELFF
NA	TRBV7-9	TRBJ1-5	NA	TGTGCCAGCAGCTTAGCACGAGGGGAGCAGCCCCAGCATTTT	CASSLARGEQPQHF
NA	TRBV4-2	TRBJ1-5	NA	TGTGCCAGCAGCCAAGTAGGTAGCAATCAGCCCCAGCATTTT	CASSQVGSNQPQHF
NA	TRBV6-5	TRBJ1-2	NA	TGTGCCAGCAGCCCGAGTAACTATGGCTACACCTTC	CASSPSNYGYTF
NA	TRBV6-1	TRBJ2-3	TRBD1	TGTGCCAGCACTATGACAGGGTTTGCAGATACGCAGTATTTT	CASTMTGFADTQYF
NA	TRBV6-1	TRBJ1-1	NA	TGTGCCAGCACCTTCCTGAGGAGGGACACTGAAGCTTTCTTT	CASTFLRRDTEAFF
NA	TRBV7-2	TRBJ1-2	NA	TGTGCCAGCAGCTTGATAGGGGGAAACTATGGCTACACCTTC	CASSLIGGNYGYTF
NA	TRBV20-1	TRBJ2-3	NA	TGCAGTGCTATGTTTCAGGGATCGACAGATACGCAGTATTTT	CSAMFQGSTDTQYF
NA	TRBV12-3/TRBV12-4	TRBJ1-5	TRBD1	TGTGCCAGCACCTCGGACAGGGAACAGCCCCAGCATTTT	CASTSDREQPQHF
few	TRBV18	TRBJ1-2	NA	TGTGCCAGCTCACCACCGGTTGGAGGTCGAACTTATGGCTACACCTTC	CASSPPVGGRTYGYTF
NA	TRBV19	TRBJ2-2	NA	TGTGCCAGTAGTATAGATCTTTTTTCTGACACCGGGGAGCTGTTTTTT	CASSIDLFSDTGELFF
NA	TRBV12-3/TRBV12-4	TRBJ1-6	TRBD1	TGTGCCAGCAGTCAAACAGGGGGGAATTCACCCCTCCACTTT	CASSQTGGNSPLHF
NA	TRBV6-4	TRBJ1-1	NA	TGTGCCAGCAGTGACTCCAGCAGGGGCACTGAAGCTTTCTTT	CASSDSSRGTEAFF